A selection of T cell receptor beta chains follows, all from one sample in a study of shared clonotypes between healthy human individuals. TCRdb keeps only in-frame clones here, not all; method: immunoSEQ multiplex PCR. This sample has about 700,000 clones, with around 90% found just once. Sequencing was carried out using naive CD8+ T cells sorted from blood. These TCRs come from a man aged 25-45 years in good health. Both conserved end residues are part of each CDR3. Each record gives: D gene, clone size, J gene, V gene, CDR3 DNA, CDR3 protein. A D gene is named only where the DNA matches it firmly. Clone size is not always given. Where it is, it says once, few, many or a class for expanded clones.

>NA|NA|TRBJ2-7|TRBV7-8
TGTGCCAGCAGCAGGGGGGAGGGCCTATCCTACGAGCAGTACTTC
CASSRGEGLSYEQYF
>TRBD1|NA|TRBJ2-7|TRBV15
TGTGCCACCAGCAGAGATCCCGGACAGGGGGCTTACGAGCAGTACTTC
CATSRDPGQGAYEQYF
>NA|NA|TRBJ2-2|TRBV9
TGTGCCAGCAGCGCCGCCGGGGAGCTGTTTTTT
CASSAAGELFF
>NA|NA|TRBJ2-5|TRBV7-6
TGTGCCAGCAGCTGGGGGGGCGGGGAGGAGGAGACCCAGTACTTC
CASSWGGGEEETQYF
>NA|NA|TRBJ2-5|TRBV11-2
TGTGCCAGCAGCTCTCAGAGGGGGACCCAGTACTTC
CASSSQRGTQYF
>NA|NA|TRBJ2-1|TRBV13
TGTGCCAGCAGCGTCCTTAAACAGGGGGGGAATGAGCAGTTCTTC
CASSVLKQGGNEQFF
>NA|NA|TRBJ2-6|TRBV6-6
TGTGCCAGCCTAGAATCCTGGACTGGGGCCAACGTCCTGACTTTC
CASLESWTGANVLTF
>TRBD2|NA|TRBJ2-1|TRBV7-9
TGTGCCAGCAGCTTACTGGGGACTAGGTCCAATGAGCAGTTCTTC
CASSLLGTRSNEQFF
>NA|NA|TRBJ1-1|TRBV11-1
TGTGCCAGCAGCTCATCCCGTGGCCCCAACACTGAAGCTTTCTTT
CASSSSRGPNTEAFF
>NA|NA|TRBJ2-5|TRBV6-6
TGTGCCAGCAGAAATGACTGGACGGGGGCCCAGTACTTC
CASRNDWTGAQYF
>NA|NA|TRBJ2-1|TRBV30
TGTGCCTGGAGTCCGGACCCCTACAATGAGCAGTTCTTC
CAWSPDPYNEQFF
>NA|NA|TRBJ2-1|TRBV19
TGTGCCAGTAGTATAGGGGGACTTCCCTACAATGAGCAGTTCTTC
CASSIGGLPYNEQFF
>TRBD1|NA|TRBJ2-7|TRBV27
TGTGCCAGCAGGGCTCGACAGGGACGGTACGAGCAGTACTTC
CASRARQGRYEQYF
>TRBD2|NA|TRBJ2-1|TRBV11-2
TGTGCCAGCAGGCCAGGACTAGCGGACGGCCTGGGGTTAGGCAATGAGCAGTTCTTC
CASRPGLADGLGLGNEQFF
>NA|NA|TRBJ1-2|TRBV15
TGTGCCACCAGCAGAGAGCGCCGGGAGTATGGCTACACCTTC
CATSRERREYGYTF
>NA|NA|TRBJ2-1|TRBV7-2
TGTGCCAGCAGCTTATTTCCAGGGGCAGCGCGATACAATGAGCAGTTCTTC
CASSLFPGAARYNEQFF
>NA|NA|TRBJ2-5|TRBV7-4
TGTGCCAGCAGCTTAGTTCAGAAGACCCAGTACTTC
CASSLVQKTQYF
>TRBD1|NA|TRBJ1-4|TRBV5-4
TGTGCCAGCAGCCTGGGACAGTTTAATGAAAAACTGTTTTTT
CASSLGQFNEKLFF
>NA|NA|TRBJ2-1|TRBV27
TGTGCCAGCAGACAGGGAGGGGTGGTGGCCTACAATGAGCAGTTCTTC
CASRQGGVVAYNEQFF
>NA|NA|TRBJ1-1|TRBV2
TGTGCCAGCAGTACACAGGTGGGGATGAACACTGAAGCTTTCTTT
CASSTQVGMNTEAFF
>NA|NA|TRBJ2-1|TRBV15
TGTGCCACCAGCAGAGATGGGGGTTGGGGCAATGAGCAGTTCTTC
CATSRDGGWGNEQFF
>TRBD2|NA|TRBJ2-1|TRBV6-4
TGTGCCAGCAGTTATACTAGCGGGAGTGGCAATGAGCAGTTCTTC
CASSYTSGSGNEQFF
>TRBD2|NA|TRBJ2-7|TRBV28
TGTGCCAGCAGTTTTGCGGGAGGGCTCCGCGAGCAGTACTTC
CASSFAGGLREQYF
>TRBD2|NA|TRBJ2-1|TRBV7-9
TGTGCCAGCAGCTCTTCGCGGGAGGGTTATGAGCAGTTCTTC
CASSSSREGYEQFF
>TRBD2|NA|TRBJ2-1|TRBV5-4
TGTGCCAGCAGCGCAAGCGGGAGCTCCTACAATGAGCAGTTCTTC
CASSASGSSYNEQFF
>NA|NA|TRBJ2-5|TRBV4-1
TGCGCCAGCAGCAGACAGGTTGGCCAAGAGACCCAGTACTTC
CASSRQVGQETQYF
>NA|NA|TRBJ2-7|TRBV7-9
TGTGCCAGCAGCTTAGTGGGAGGCCGGGCCTACGAGCAGTACTTC
CASSLVGGRAYEQYF
>TRBD1|NA|TRBJ1-4|TRBV7-9
TGTGCCAGCAGCCCGGGGACAGGTAGCAATGAAAAACTGTTTTTT
CASSPGTGSNEKLFF
>NA|NA|TRBJ2-1|TRBV11-2
TGTGCCAGCAGCTTGGGTCATATCGTGGAGCAGTTCTTC
CASSLGHIVEQFF
>NA|NA|TRBJ1-2|TRBV7-9
TGTGCCAGCAGCTTAGCTCCGGAGAACTATGGCTACACCTTC
CASSLAPENYGYTF
>TRBD1|NA|TRBJ2-7|TRBV4-1
TGCGCCAGCAGCCAAGACGGTGGGACAGGACTTACCTACGAGCAGTACTTC
CASSQDGGTGLTYEQYF
>NA|NA|TRBJ2-2|TRBV25-1
TGTGCATACCGGAGGGGCCAAACCGGGGAGCTGTTTTTT
CAYRRGQTGELFF
>NA|NA|TRBJ1-1|TRBV5-8
TGTGCCAGCAGCTTGTACACTGAAGCTTTCTTT
CASSLYTEAFF
>TRBD1|NA|TRBJ2-1|TRBV19
TGTGCCAGTATGAACAGGGGCCGGCCATACAATGAGCAGTTCTTC
CASMNRGRPYNEQFF
>NA|NA|TRBJ2-1|TRBV28
TGTGCCAGCAGGCTAGGCAGGGTCGGCTACAATGAGCAGTTCTTC
CASRLGRVGYNEQFF
>TRBD1|once|TRBJ1-4|TRBV4-3
TGCGCCAGCAGCCTCGGGACAGATTATAATGAAAAACTGTTTTTT
CASSLGTDYNEKLFF
>TRBD1|NA|TRBJ2-7|TRBV28
TGTGCCAGCAGTGAGGACAGGGGCCACGAGCAGTACTTC
CASSEDRGHEQYF
>NA|NA|TRBJ2-7|TRBV15
TGTGCCACCAGCAGAGAGTCGGACAACGTCGAGCAGTACTTC
CATSRESDNVEQYF
>TRBD1|NA|TRBJ2-7|TRBV30
TGTGCCTGTCATCGTGGGGACAGGGTGTACGAGCAGTACTTC
CACHRGDRVYEQYF
>TRBD2|NA|TRBJ2-1|TRBV4-3
TGCGCCAGCAGCCAAGACGTAGCGGGAGGGAACAACAATGAGCAGTTCTTC
CASSQDVAGGNNNEQFF
>TRBD1|NA|TRBJ1-1|TRBV13
TGTGCCAGCAGCCTGGAGTCCGGGACAGGGGCCTGGGGCACTGAAGCTTTCTTT
CASSLESGTGAWGTEAFF
>NA|once|TRBJ1-1|TRBV27
TGTGCCAGCGGGTGGGGGGCAGGTCGAGCTTTCTTT
CASGWGAGRAFF
>NA|NA|TRBJ2-1|TRBV5-8
TGTGCCAGCAGCTTGCTGGCGGGCCTAAACAATGAGCAGTTCTTC
CASSLLAGLNNEQFF
>NA|NA|TRBJ2-2|TRBV5-1
TGCGCCAGCAGCTTGAGACAGATTAGCACCGGGGAGCTGTTTTTT
CASSLRQISTGELFF
>TRBD1|NA|TRBJ2-7|TRBV10-3
TGTGCCATCAGTGAGATGCTCGGGACAGGGGGTCGCGAGCAGTACTTC
CAISEMLGTGGREQYF
>NA|NA|TRBJ2-1|TRBV6-1
TGTGCCAGCAGCGAGCAGTTCTTC
CASSEQFF